This TCR beta chain derives from a study of CD8 T cells in ankylosing spondylitis (dated 2017 in TCRdb). Regarding the study in general: The study set out to find disease-linked TCR variants by profiling T cell receptor beta repertoires in ankylosing spondylitis patients and healthy donors. The full study cohort was made up of 20 to 25 ankylosing spondylitis patients and more than 90 healthy donors. Peripheral blood samples were taken, and synovial fluid was additionally collected from ankylosing spondylitis patients. The paper's findings and limits, for the study overall: Some TCR beta motif variants had previously been reported in synovial fluid and blood of reactive arthritis patients, which suggested common disease-initiation mechanisms. Blood from ankylosing spondylitis patients appeared to be characterized by a TCR beta motif composed of about eight highly homologous amino acid variants. The disease-linked clones were reported as significantly enriched in matched synovial fluid samples from ankylosing spondylitis patients. The disease-linked clones showed a CD8+ phenotype and occurred at relatively low frequencies in peripheral blood.

The CDR3 runs 17 amino acids, cysteine and phenylalanine included. Only the CDR3 portion is preserved as DNA: 51 bases, with reading frame beginning at the first base. The germline V and J ends show losses of 3 bases and 3 bases respectively, and no gene match explains 6 bases of the junction. Per the germline V gene (reference sequence), SEHNR is the CDR1 and FQNEAQ is the CDR2. Synovial fluid samples were paired with blood samples taken from the same ankylosing spondylitis patients. TCRdb names Illumina HiSeq 2500 as the instrument used. TCR beta libraries were prepared by quantitative 5'-RACE with molecular barcodes. In the source study's methods: Disease-linked TCR variants were identified with a new computational method built on a probabilistic model of VDJ rearrangement. TCRdb reprocessing: public reads trimmed at Q25 with fastp, clones called with MiXCR, in-frame beta chains kept. Under each unique CDR3 protein, matching rows form one entry showing the most common genes and DNA. These V and J calls derive from TCRdb rather than the authors' analysis. Present in this sample are 150,000 or so distinct CDR3 sequences, roughly a third of which were seen just once. Of the sample, about 6% is held by the ten largest clones.

In regard to this clonotype: What this receptor recognizes is not known. Base qualities are not at hand, and no much larger clone is one base apart.

The sample taken for sequencing was synovial fluid, either unsorted or a sorted T cell fraction (not recorded which). This sequence uses TRBV7-9 and TRBJ2-3; 13 nucleotides in the junction match TRBD2. This TCR came from a male donor with ankylosing spondylitis. The CDR3 protein sequence reads: CASSFERLAGGTDTQYF. The nucleotide sequence is given as TGTGCCAGCAGCTTCGAGCGACTAGCGGGAGGAACAGATACGCAGTATTTT.